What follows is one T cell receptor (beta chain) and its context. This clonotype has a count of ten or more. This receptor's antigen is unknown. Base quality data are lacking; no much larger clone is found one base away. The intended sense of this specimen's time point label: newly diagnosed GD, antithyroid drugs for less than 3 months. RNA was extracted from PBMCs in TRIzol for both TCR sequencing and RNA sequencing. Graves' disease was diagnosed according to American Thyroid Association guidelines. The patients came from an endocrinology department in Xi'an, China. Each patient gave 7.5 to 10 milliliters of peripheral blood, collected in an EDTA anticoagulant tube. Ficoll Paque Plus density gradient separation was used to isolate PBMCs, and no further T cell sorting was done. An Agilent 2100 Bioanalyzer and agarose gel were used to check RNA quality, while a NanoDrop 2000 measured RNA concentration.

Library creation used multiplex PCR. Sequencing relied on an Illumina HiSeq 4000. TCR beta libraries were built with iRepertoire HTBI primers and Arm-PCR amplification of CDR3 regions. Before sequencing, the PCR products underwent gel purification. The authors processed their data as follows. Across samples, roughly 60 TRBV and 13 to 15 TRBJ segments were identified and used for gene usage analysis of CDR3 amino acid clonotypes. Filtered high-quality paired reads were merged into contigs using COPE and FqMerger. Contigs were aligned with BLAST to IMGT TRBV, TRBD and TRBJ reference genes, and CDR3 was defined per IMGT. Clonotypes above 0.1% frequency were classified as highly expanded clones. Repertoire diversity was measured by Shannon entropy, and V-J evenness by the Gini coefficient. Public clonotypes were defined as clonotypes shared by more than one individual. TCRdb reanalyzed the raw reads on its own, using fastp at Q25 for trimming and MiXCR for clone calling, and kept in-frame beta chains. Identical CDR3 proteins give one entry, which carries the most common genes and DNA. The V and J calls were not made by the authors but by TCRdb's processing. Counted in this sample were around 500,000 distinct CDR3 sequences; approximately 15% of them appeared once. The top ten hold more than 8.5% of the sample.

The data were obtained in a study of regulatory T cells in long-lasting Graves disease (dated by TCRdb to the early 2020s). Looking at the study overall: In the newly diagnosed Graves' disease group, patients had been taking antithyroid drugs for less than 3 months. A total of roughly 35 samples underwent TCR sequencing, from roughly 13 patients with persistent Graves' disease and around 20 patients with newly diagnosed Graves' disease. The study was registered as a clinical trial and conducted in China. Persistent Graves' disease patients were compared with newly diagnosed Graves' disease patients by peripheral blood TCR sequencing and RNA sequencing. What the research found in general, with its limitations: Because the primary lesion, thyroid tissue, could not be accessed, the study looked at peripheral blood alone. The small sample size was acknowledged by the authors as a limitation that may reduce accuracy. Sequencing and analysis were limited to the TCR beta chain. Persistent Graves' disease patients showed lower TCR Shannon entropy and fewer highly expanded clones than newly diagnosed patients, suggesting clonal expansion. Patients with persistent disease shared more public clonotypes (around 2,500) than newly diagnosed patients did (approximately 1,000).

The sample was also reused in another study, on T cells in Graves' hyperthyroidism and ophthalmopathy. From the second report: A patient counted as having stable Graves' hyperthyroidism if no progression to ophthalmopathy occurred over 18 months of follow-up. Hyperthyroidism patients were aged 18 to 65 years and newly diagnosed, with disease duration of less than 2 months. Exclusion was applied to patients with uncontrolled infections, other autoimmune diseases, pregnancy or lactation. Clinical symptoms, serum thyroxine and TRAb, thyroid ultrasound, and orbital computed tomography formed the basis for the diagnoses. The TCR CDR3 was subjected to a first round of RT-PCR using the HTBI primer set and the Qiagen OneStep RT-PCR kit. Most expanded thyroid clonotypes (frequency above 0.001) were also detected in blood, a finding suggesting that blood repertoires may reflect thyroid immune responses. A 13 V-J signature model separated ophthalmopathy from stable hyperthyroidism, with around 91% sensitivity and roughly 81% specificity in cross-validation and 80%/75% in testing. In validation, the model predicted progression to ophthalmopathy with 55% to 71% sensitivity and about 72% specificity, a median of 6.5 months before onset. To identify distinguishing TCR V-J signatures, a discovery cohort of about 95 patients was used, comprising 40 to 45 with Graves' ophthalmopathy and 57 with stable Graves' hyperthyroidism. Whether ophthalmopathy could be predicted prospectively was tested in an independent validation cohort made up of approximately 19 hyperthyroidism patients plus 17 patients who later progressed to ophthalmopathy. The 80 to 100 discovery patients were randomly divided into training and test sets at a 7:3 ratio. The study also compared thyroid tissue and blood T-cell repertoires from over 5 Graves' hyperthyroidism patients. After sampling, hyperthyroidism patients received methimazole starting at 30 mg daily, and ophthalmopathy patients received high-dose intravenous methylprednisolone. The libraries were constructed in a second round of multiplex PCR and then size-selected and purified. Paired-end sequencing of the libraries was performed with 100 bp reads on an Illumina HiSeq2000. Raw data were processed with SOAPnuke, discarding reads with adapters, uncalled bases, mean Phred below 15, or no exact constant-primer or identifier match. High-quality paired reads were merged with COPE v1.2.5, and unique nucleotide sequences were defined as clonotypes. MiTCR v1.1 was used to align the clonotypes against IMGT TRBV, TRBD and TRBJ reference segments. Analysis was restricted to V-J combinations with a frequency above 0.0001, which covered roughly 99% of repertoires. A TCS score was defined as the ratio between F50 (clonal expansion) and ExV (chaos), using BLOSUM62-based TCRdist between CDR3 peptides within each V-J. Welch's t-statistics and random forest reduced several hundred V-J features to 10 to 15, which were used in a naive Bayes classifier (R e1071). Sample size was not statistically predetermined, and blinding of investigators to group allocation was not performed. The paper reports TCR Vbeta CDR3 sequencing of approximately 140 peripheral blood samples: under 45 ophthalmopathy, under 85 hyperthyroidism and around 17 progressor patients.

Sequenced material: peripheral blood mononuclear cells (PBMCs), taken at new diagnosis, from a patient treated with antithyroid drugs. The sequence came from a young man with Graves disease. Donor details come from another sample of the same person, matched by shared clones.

The CDR3 amino acid sequence is: CATSDGPLRGYTF. The DNA sequence is as follows: TGTGCCACCAGTGACGGGCCTTTACGGGGCTACACCTTC. The receptor chain draws on TRBV24-1 and TRBJ1-2; too little of a D gene remains to name it. In the germline V gene, CDR1 corresponds to KGHDR and CDR2 to SFDVKD. V is pared back by 4 bases and J by 8 bases, with 13 bases lying between the germline termini. The CDR3 spans 13 residues, from the cysteine through the phenylalanine. This entry keeps only the CDR3 DNA: 39 bases, framed from base 1.